The 5 T cell receptor beta chains below all came from one sample that was sequenced in a study of a mutant IDH1 vaccine in newly diagnosed glioma. Profiling relied on immunoSEQ multiplex PCR, and the TCRdb table lists in-frame clones only, not all of them. The sample yields 75,000 to 100,000 clones, 80% to 90% seen once. The sample's time point: baseline, week 1 (first vaccination visit). Indicated treatment: pre-vaccination baseline after standard-of-care therapy. The material was PBMCs, obtained from a glioma patient treated with radiotherapy, temozolomide or both. Source of these receptors: a woman aged 50 to 60 with glioma.

The rearrangement joins TRBV7-9 to TRBJ1-4; 9 bases align to TRBD1. From germline, CDR1 is SEHNR and CDR2 FQNEAQ (reference sequence). The J segment lost 0 bases and the V segment lost 5 bases, leaving 4 bases of the junction unmatched. There are 16 residues in the CDR3. The chain's CDR3 is CASSQTGGPTNEKLFF. The CDR3 DNA sequence: TGTGCCAGCAGCCAGACAGGGGGACCAACTAATGAAAAACTGTTTTTT. The full variable domain, rest sourced from reference TRBV7-9 and TRBJ1-4, is DTGVSQNPRHKITKRGQNVTFRCDPISEHNRLYWYRQTLGQGPEFLTYFQNEAQLEKSRLLSDRFSAERPKGSFSTLEIQRTEQGDSAMYLCASSQTGGPTNEKLFFGSGTQLSVL.

The rearrangement uses TRBV15 and TRBJ1-5; D call uncertain. This CDR3 is built from 17 residues. Germline assignment: CDR1 LNHNV and CDR2 YYDKDF (reference sequence). V lost 3 bases and J lost 0, with 15 bases in between. CDR3 in amino acids: CATSSFPRGHSNQPQHF. In nucleotides, the CDR3 is TGTGCCACCAGCAGTTTCCCTCGAGGCCATAGCAATCAGCCCCAGCATTTT.

The chain recombines TRBV10-2 with TRBJ1-5, with 7 bases identical to TRBD1. This CDR3 comprises 13 residues. Germline values: CDR1 WSHSY, CDR2 SAAADI. V trimming: 6 bases; J trimming: 9 bases; junction bases outside the gene matches: 8. The CDR3 loop is CASRDRAVSPQHF. The CDR3, as DNA: TGCGCCAGCAGAGACAGGGCGGTTTCGCCCCAGCATTTT.

The chain joins TRBV21-1 to TRBJ2-7; no DNA check was done on the table's D call, TRBD1. TRBV21-1 counts as a pseudogene. The CDR3 has 17 amino acids. The CDR3 loop is CASSVCCWHTNSYEQYF. In DNA, the CDR3 is TGTGCCAGCAGCGTTTGTTGTTGGCACACCAACTCCTACGAGCAGTACTTC.

The chain employs TRBV27 and TRBJ2-7; D is ambiguous. This CDR3 contains 14 residues. Germline CDR1 is MNHEY and CDR2 is SMNVEV (reference sequence). Trimming left V 4 bases short and J 0 bases short, with 10 bases between. CDR3: CASSSQDNSYEQYF. The CDR3 nucleotides are TGTGCCAGCAGTTCTCAGGATAACTCCTACGAGCAGTACTTC.